This TCR beta chain was documented in a study of synovial regulatory T cells in juvenile arthritis. A remark on this clone: Its specificity is not known.

Patients were aged median approximately 12 years with disease lasting median around 7 years. The CDR3 runs 13 residues. No DNA sequence was recorded. Germline CDR1 SGHVS, CDR2 FQNEAQ. Sequenced by immunoSEQ multiplex PCR; TCRdb stores in-frame clones only, minus some. This sample contains 7,500 to 10,000 clones. Broader study findings: CDR3 overlap with synovial Tregs was higher for iaTregs than other blood Tregs. Compared with other blood Treg cells, inflammation-associated Treg cells had reduced TCR diversity. iaTreg TCR repertoires were largely private across patients and partially overlapped synovial Teff and blood CPL.

The clonotype comes from a donor aged 2-30 years with juvenile idiopathic arthritis. Sample: Treg cells from blood. The subset: remaining (HLA-DR-negative) circulating blood Treg cells. J is TRBJ2-7 and V is TRBV7-8; the TRBD1 assignment by TCRdb is unverifiable without DNA. The CDR3 spells CASSLGANYEQYF.